This is a list of T cell receptor beta chains from one sample in a study of blood T cell repertoires in COVID-19. The assay was immunoSEQ multiplex PCR, and TCRdb's table has in-frame clones only and misses some. The profile shows about 410,000 clones, around 86% of them singletons. The specimen sequenced was peripheral blood. The receptors come from a woman in her twenties or thirties with active or convalescent COVID-19. The CDR3 runs from the conserved cysteine through the conserved F or W. D genes are given only for firm matches. The size of a clone is reported for some rows only, either as once, few or many, or as a class for expanded clones.

v_call	j_call	clone_size	d_call	cdr3_aa	cdr3_nt
TRBV12-3/TRBV12-4	TRBJ1-5	.	.	CASSPADDQPQHF	TGTGCCAGCAGTCCCGCGGATGATCAGCCCCAGCATTTT
TRBV10-3	TRBJ2-7	.	.	CAISEQGGSYEQYF	TGTGCCATCAGTGAACAGGGGGGGTCCTACGAGCAGTACTTC
TRBV5-6	TRBJ1-2	.	TRBD1	CASSYRGHLNLYGYTF	TGTGCCAGCAGCTACAGGGGGCACCTCAACCTCTATGGCTACACCTTC
TRBV7-9	TRBJ1-5	.	.	CASSLARGMGQPQHF	TGTGCCAGCAGCTTAGCCAGGGGAATGGGTCAGCCCCAGCATTTT
TRBV10-3	TRBJ2-1	.	TRBD2	CAISDLAGVLLTYNEQFF	TGTGCCATCAGTGATTTAGCGGGAGTACTCCTAACCTACAATGAGCAGTTCTTC
TRBV5-4	TRBJ1-1	.	.	CASSLVLNTEAFF	TGTGCCAGCAGCTTGGTGTTAAACACTGAAGCTTTCTTT
TRBV6-1	TRBJ2-5	.	TRBD1	CASSALGTAQQETQYF	TGTGCCAGCAGTGCGTTAGGGACAGCCCAACAAGAGACCCAGTACTTC
TRBV6-5	TRBJ2-3	.	TRBD2	CATGLPNTDTQYF	TGTGCCACGGGACTACCGAACACAGATACGCAGTATTTT
TRBV21-1	TRBJ1-2	.	.	CASSKALLGGREGRDGYTF	TGTGCCAGCAGCAAAGCGCTTTTGGGAGGCAGGGAGGGCCGGGATGGCTACACCTTC
TRBV6-5	TRBJ2-3	medium-sized	.	CASSYSSGGLTDTQYF	TGTGCCAGCAGTTACTCTTCAGGGGGGCTGACAGATACGCAGTATTTT
TRBV19	TRBJ2-4	.	TRBD2	CASSIVASGSNIQYF	TGTGCCAGTAGTATAGTCGCTAGCGGGTCGAACATTCAGTACTTC
TRBV19	TRBJ1-2	few	.	CASSGRAYGYTF	TGTGCCAGTAGTGGGCGGGCCTATGGCTACACCTTC
TRBV7-9	TRBJ2-2	.	.	CASSLALGGGELFF	TGTGCCAGCAGCTTAGCGCTCGGTGGCGGGGAGCTGTTTTTT
TRBV5-1	TRBJ1-2	.	.	CASSLARASSDGYTF	TGCGCCAGCAGCTTGGCCAGGGCCTCATCGGATGGCTACACCTTC
TRBV5-1	TRBJ2-1	.	TRBD1	CASSLGGAGYNEQFF	TGCGCCAGCAGCCTAGGGGGCGCAGGCTACAATGAGCAGTTCTTC
TRBV19	TRBJ2-7	.	TRBD2	CASSTPGLAGGQGEQYF	TGTGCCAGTAGTACACCCGGTTTAGCGGGAGGGCAAGGCGAGCAGTACTTC
TRBV5-1	TRBJ2-7	.	.	CASSLDRDYEQYF	TGCGCCAGCAGTCTGGACAGAGACTACGAGCAGTACTTC
TRBV5-1	TRBJ2-7	.	.	CASSLGDLKWEQYF	TGCGCCAGCAGCTTGGGGGACTTGAAGTGGGAGCAGTACTTC
TRBV25-1	TRBJ1-1	once	.	CASSERTIKVNTEAFF	TGTGCCAGCAGTGAACGGACAATCAAGGTGAACACTGAAGCTTTCTTT
TRBV6-5	TRBJ1-5	.	.	CASTNNQPQHF	TGTGCCAGCACTAACAATCAGCCCCAGCATTTT
TRBV3-1/TRBV3-2	TRBJ2-2	.	.	CASSQDQGNPGTGELFF	TGTGCCAGCAGCCAAGATCAAGGCAACCCGGGGACCGGGGAGCTGTTTTTT
TRBV5-1	TRBJ2-3	.	.	CASSSDPGTQYF	TGCGCCAGCAGCTCGGATCCGGGTACGCAGTATTTT
TRBV7-9	TRBJ2-1	.	.	CASSFGDEQFF	TGTGCCAGCAGCTTCGGAGATGAGCAGTTCTTC
TRBV10-2	TRBJ1-2	.	.	CASSESIGGSSYTF	TGCGCCAGCAGTGAGTCCATCGGGGGTTCTAGCTACACCTTC
TRBV19	TRBJ1-5	few	.	CASTLVQGVSNQPQHF	TGTGCTAGTACCCTAGTTCAGGGTGTAAGCAATCAGCCCCAGCATTTT
TRBV5-1	TRBJ2-3	.	TRBD2	CASSRHVSGGPTDTQYF	TGCGCCAGCAGCCGCCACGTTAGCGGGGGACCCACAGATACGCAGTATTTT
TRBV15	TRBJ2-3	.	TRBD2	CATSRDRTSGARTDTQYF	TGTGCCACCAGCAGAGATAGGACTAGCGGGGCCCGCACAGATACGCAGTATTTT
TRBV10-2	TRBJ2-1	.	.	CASSEYNNEQFF	TGCGCCAGCAGTGAGTATAACAATGAGCAGTTCTTC
TRBV5-4	TRBJ1-2	.	.	CASSLEKRQNYGYTF	TGTGCCAGCAGCTTGGAGAAAAGACAGAACTATGGCTACACCTTC
TRBV14	TRBJ2-5	.	.	CASSLGRQAQETQYF	TGTGCCAGCAGCCTCGGACGACAGGCCCAAGAGACCCAGTACTTC
TRBV29-1	TRBJ1-2	.	.	CGVVAGTQFYGYTF	TGCGGCGTTGTTGCCGGGACTCAATTCTATGGCTACACCTTC
TRBV6-4	TRBJ2-3	.	.	CASSVTSKDTQYF	TGTGCCAGCAGTGTCACTAGTAAAGATACGCAGTATTTT
TRBV2	TRBJ2-7	.	.	CASLAIGTYEQYF	TGTGCCAGCCTAGCGATTGGGACCTACGAGCAGTACTTC
TRBV6-1	TRBJ1-2	.	.	CASSEAAGAGFGYGYTF	TGTGCCAGCAGTGAAGCGGCAGGGGCGGGTTTCGGCTATGGCTACACCTTC
TRBV6-4	TRBJ2-1	.	TRBD2	CASSGIAGGANEQFF	TGTGCCAGCAGCGGGATAGCGGGAGGGGCGAATGAGCAGTTCTTC
TRBV2	TRBJ2-5	.	TRBD2	CASSELGGGRQETQYF	TGTGCCAGCAGTGAATTGGGGGGAGGGCGACAAGAGACCCAGTACTTC
TRBV2	TRBJ2-3	.	TRBD1	CASSYQGARDTQYF	TGTGCCAGCAGTTATCAGGGGGCCAGAGATACGCAGTATTTT
TRBV2	TRBJ1-4	.	TRBD1	CASSEASDRVGEKLFF	TGTGCCAGCAGTGAAGCCTCAGACAGGGTCGGTGAAAAACTGTTTTTT
TRBV19	TRBJ2-5	.	TRBD1	CASSSWDRGPETQYF	TGTGCCAGTAGTAGCTGGGACAGGGGGCCGGAGACCCAGTACTTC
TRBV27	TRBJ2-1	.	.	CASSTYSSDPSSYNEQFF	TGTGCCAGCAGTACGTACTCTAGCGACCCGAGCTCCTACAATGAGCAGTTCTTC